One sample yielded the 20 T cell receptor beta chains listed below, sequenced in a study of T cell repertoires in cytomegalovirus infection. MiXCR was run by TCRdb on the reads, yielding one entry per CDR3 protein. The table shows 200,000 to 250,000 distinct CDR3 sequences, with less than 50% occurring only once. What these receptors recognize is not known. The sequences come from CD8+ T cells from cultured PBMCs, collected from culture after CMV antigen stimulation. The receptors derive from a human donor in good health (CMV status not recorded). Some clones in this sample may be carry-over from other donors' samples.

This clonotype was seen a few times. The chain recombines TRBV27 with TRBJ1-5; tentative D call: TRBD1 (6 bases). Trimming removed 1 base at V and 7 bases at J, with 14 bases between. In germline, CDR1 is MNHEY, CDR2 SMNVEV (reference sequence). This CDR3 has 15 residues. CDR3 sequence reads: CASSLFLGAGQPQHF. CDR3 sequence (DNA): TGTGCCAGCAGTTTATTTTTGGGGGCGGGACAGCCCCAGCATTTT.

This chain uses TRBV7-2 with TRBJ1-1; no clear D gene. CDR3 length: 15 residues. Germline V CDR1 and CDR2: SGHTA, FQGNSA. Trimming stripped 1 base from V and 1 base from J, with 10 bases between. The DNA of the CDR3 is TGTGCCAGCAGCTTAGGGATTCAGGCGAACACTGAAGCTTTCTTT. It is translated as CASSLGIQANTEAFF.

The chain couples TRBV7-3 to TRBJ2-3, with TRBD2 as a possible D gene (6 bases). This CDR3 has 19 amino acids. The germline CDR1 and CDR2 sequences are SGHTA and FQGTGA. The V end lost 1 base, the J end lost 2 bases, and 22 bases lay between the germline ends. CDR3 DNA sequence: TGTGCCAGCAGCTTAAGTCCCCCAGATGGGGGGTCCCTCACAGATACGCAGTATTTT. Translating gives CASSLSPPDGGSLTDTQYF.

The V and J genes are TRBV27 and TRBJ2-5; D not resolved. Trimming cost V 7 bases and J 3 bases, with 12 bases left between them. Germline-derived CDR1 and CDR2 are MNHEY and SMNVEV (reference sequence). The CDR3 is made up of 13 amino acids. The CDR3 reads CASKAGREETQYF. CDR3 nucleotides: TGTGCCAGCAAGGCCGGGCGCGAAGAGACCCAGTACTTC.

The V gene is TRBV7-9, the J gene TRBJ1-2, with a possible D match to TRBD1 (5 bases). This CDR3 is built from 12 residues. Per germline, CDR1 SEHNR and CDR2 FQNEAQ (reference sequence). Trimming took off 6 bases at V and 12 bases at J, with 17 bases between the two ends. DNA of the CDR3: TGTGCCAGCAGTTCTCATGGACACGTAGACACCTTC. Translation: CASSSHGHVDTF.

This clonotype has a handful of counts. The chain links TRBV7-8 to TRBJ1-6; perhaps TRBD1 as D (5 bases). Germline V gives CDR1 SGHVS, CDR2 FQNEAQ. The CDR3 is 13 amino acids. V was clipped by 1 base and J by 10 bases, with 8 bases between them. Written as DNA, the CDR3 is TGTGCCAGCAGCTTAGAGGGGTACTCACCCCTCCACTTT. Its protein product is CASSLEGYSPLHF.

V and J are TRBV7-9 and TRBJ2-7; unclear D gene. The V end lost 1 base, the J end lost 1 base, and 8 bases lay between the germline ends. There are 14 residues in the CDR3. CDR1 and CDR2 (germline): SEHNR, FQNEAQ (reference sequence). CDR3 loop: CASSLVGRSYEQYF. CDR3 in DNA: TGTGCCAGCAGCTTAGTGGGCAGGTCCTACGAGCAGTACTTC.

This chain uses TRBV19 with TRBJ1-1; a weak D match, TRBD1 (5 bases). The CDR3 has 16 amino acids. Between the trimmed V and J ends, which lost 10 bases and 0 bases, there was a span of 21 bases. Germline CDR1 reads LNHDA; CDR2 reads SQIVND (reference sequence). CDR3 amino acids: CATYPSGGTVNTEAFF. Here the CDR3 DNA reads TGTGCCACATACCCCTCCGGGGGAACAGTGAACACTGAAGCTTTCTTT.

Concerning this clonotype: This may be a read error: a much more frequent sequence differs by one nucleotide. Because it lacks the conserved phenylalanine or tryptophan at the end, this CDR3 is likely a read error. The chain recombines TRBV7-8 with TRBJ2-7, with D possibly TRBD2 on 7 matching bases. The germline V gene encodes CDR1 SGHVS and CDR2 FQNEAQ. There are 15 residues in the CDR3. V shed 5 bases and J shed 3 bases, with 17 bases lying between them. CDR3 nucleotide sequence: TGTGCCAGCAGCCCCCGGGGGGCTTGGGGCTACGAGCAGTACTTA. Translating it yields CASSPRGAWGYEQYL.

J is TRBJ2-2 and V is TRBV27; TRBD2 matches 12 bases. The germline V gene has CDR1 MNHEY and CDR2 SMNVEV (reference sequence). V was clipped by 5 bases and J by 0 bases; unmatched bases: 19. The CDR3 is made up of 22 amino acids. The CDR3 DNA sequence: TGTGCCAGCAGTCTCTACCAGTCTGGACTAGCGGGAACCCATTCGAACACCGGGGAGCTGTTTTTT. This codes for CASSLYQSGLAGTHSNTGELFF.

This clonotype was counted only a few times. The rearrangement joins TRBV7-3 to TRBJ2-1; tentatively, D is TRBD1 or TRBD2 (5 bases each). Deletions cut 3 bases from V and 8 bases from J, with 14 bases between. Germline CDR1 reads SGHTA; CDR2 reads FQGTGA. The CDR3 runs 14 residues. The CDR3 nucleotides are TGTGCCAGCAGCTTGGCCAGGGACGGGCATGAGCAGTTCTTC. This gives the protein CASSLARDGHEQFF.

This clonotype was detected a few times. The CDR3 spells CASSIGAGPRVYNEQFF. DNA of the CDR3: TGTGCCAGTAGTATAGGTGCAGGCCCTCGCGTCTACAATGAGCAGTTCTTC. The chain links TRBV19 to TRBJ2-1; D unresolved. Trimming took off 1 base at V and 3 bases at J, with 16 bases between the two ends. Germline V lookup: CDR1 LNHDA, CDR2 SQIVND (reference sequence). The CDR3 spans 17 residues.

The CDR3 spells CASRGLAGDTGELFF. In nucleotides, the CDR3 is TGTGCCAGCCGGGGACTAGCGGGAGATACCGGGGAGCTGTTTTTT. This chain uses TRBV7-3 with TRBJ2-2; 14 bases map to TRBD2. The CDR3 contains 15 residues. With V trimmed by 8 bases and J by 5 bases, 4 bases remained unmatched. Germline V gene sequence: CDR1 SGHTA, CDR2 FQGTGA.

Ten or more counts support this clonotype. The chain recombines TRBV7-3 with TRBJ2-1; D perhaps matches TRBD1 (5 bases). Between the trimmed V and J ends, which lost 2 bases and 6 bases, there was a span of 8 bases. The length of the CDR3 is 13 residues. Germline-derived CDR1 and CDR2 are SGHTA and FQGTGA. CDR3 protein: CASSLGARNEQFF. The CDR3 DNA is TGTGCCAGCAGCTTAGGGGCGCGCAATGAGCAGTTCTTC.

In the case of this clonotype: This clone may be a read error of a much larger clone one base away. The V call is TRBV7-3, the J call TRBJ2-7; TRBD1 is a possible D gene (5 bases). The length of the CDR3 is 13 residues. V was shortened by 5 bases and J by 3 bases, with 11 bases between the two germline ends. CDR1 SGHTA and CDR2 FQGTGA come from the germline V gene. CDR3 bases: TGTGCCAGCAGCGCGGACAATCTCTACGAGCAGTACTTC. Translated: CASSADNLYEQYF.

This chain connects TRBV15 to TRBJ2-2; TRBD1 agrees at 9 bases. J gave up 7 bases and V 8 bases, and 11 bases lay outside the gene matches. The CDR3 is 15 residues long. Germline CDR1 LNHNV, CDR2 YYDKDF (reference sequence). CDR3 sequence (DNA): TGTGCCACCTACCGGGACAGGGAGGGAATCGGGGAGCTGTTTTTT. Its translation is CATYRDREGIGELFF.

At least ten counts were recorded for this clonotype. The rearrangement joins TRBV2 to TRBJ2-5, with D maybe TRBD2 (5 bases). CDR1 and CDR2 from the germline V gene are SNHLY and FYNNEI. V was shortened by 9 bases and J by 2 bases, with 13 bases between the two germline ends. The CDR3 consists of 13 residues. The CDR3, as DNA: TGTGCCAGGGACGGAGGAATTCAAGAGACCCAGTACTTC. As protein: CARDGGIQETQYF.

The rearrangement uses TRBV7-2 and TRBJ2-1; TRBD2 agrees at 8 bases. The CDR3 is 15 residues long. Germline CDR1 reads SGHTA; CDR2 reads FQGNSA. The trim removed 1 base at V and 6 bases at J, leaving 5 bases unmatched. CDR3 amino acids: CASSLGGSGGNEQFF. In nucleotides, the CDR3 is TGTGCCAGCAGCTTAGGAGGGAGCGGGGGCAATGAGCAGTTCTTC.

There are a few counts of this clonotype. The chain links TRBV2 to TRBJ1-2; D is possibly TRBD1 (5 bases). CDR3 length: 15 amino acids. The V end was cut by 4 bases, the J end by 5 bases, with 17 bases between. Germline V lookup: CDR1 SNHLY, CDR2 FYNNEI. This chain's CDR3 is CASSAIQGDLYGYTF. The DNA for the CDR3 is TGTGCCAGCAGTGCTATCCAGGGAGATCTATATGGCTACACCTTC.

Turning to this clonotype: The junction differs from germline at one of its ends, possibly a read error. The chain recombines TRBV7-6 with TRBJ2-5, with TRBD1 matching 9 bases. CDR1 and CDR2 from the germline V gene are SGHVS and FNYEAQ. This CDR3 spans 18 amino acids. The CDR3 nucleotides are TGTGCCAGCAGATTCACACATGGGACAGGGAGGGACCAAGAGACCCCGTACTTT. It encodes CASRFTHGTGRDQETPYF.